This TCR beta chain was identified during a study of human T cells and chemical hapten exposure listed by TCRdb under 2021. A note on the overall study: For sensitization, 2% DPC in acetone was applied to a 2 cm by 2 cm area of upper inner arm skin. Blood samples were taken from patients before sensitization (week 0) and at 2, 6 and about 24 weeks after DPC sensitization. The patient cohort, mostly female, included alopecia areata with under or over 50% scalp involvement, alopecia totalis and alopecia universalis. Patch testing was performed on the upper back with Finn chambers containing 0.01% DPC, and the patch tests were scored after 6 days according to International Contact Dermatitis Research Group standards. Libraries were pooled for sequencing, and variation in per-sample TCR yields was attributed mainly to small differences in library volumes within the pool. This study followed changes in the peripheral blood TCR repertoire in vivo during primary and secondary sensitization of alopecia patients to the hapten diphenylcyclopropenone (DPC). Throughout the study period of about 25 weeks, patients also received therapeutic DPC doses to the scalp every week. Blood for TCR sequencing was provided by twenty-nine alopecia patients at one to four time points (pre-sensitization, 2, 6 and 24 weeks). Study-level results and caveats: After repeated subsampling, the strength of the expansion versus patch-test correlation and the threshold at which it became significant changed. All patients had alopecia, a presumed autoimmune disease, so their immune response might differ from that of healthy individuals. Expanded TCRs formed significantly more large CDR3 similarity clusters than pre-sensitization or healthy control sets, consistent with antigen-driven responses. No change with DPC sensitization was found in the number of TCRs above 1 in 1000 frequency, and no evidence of global repertoire structure alterations was found. Patch test score was positively correlated with the number of PT1 expanded TCRs, with significance at thresholds 8, 16 and 32 but not at 4.

About this clonotype itself: What antigen it recognizes has not been identified. Base quality data are lacking; no much larger clone is found one base away.

The sample's time point label, decoded: pre-sensitization, week 0. Interpreted using the paper, the treatment or condition label stands for: therapeutic diphenylcyclopropenone sensitization with weekly scalp DPC. At each patch-test visit, blood was drawn before the patch test was applied. Patients were considered eligible if aged 18 to 70, diagnosed with alopecia and deemed suitable for DPC therapy, and patients were excluded if pregnant. Total RNA was extracted from unfractionated whole blood collected in Tempus Blood RNA tubes. The CDR3 numbers 13 residues from cysteine through phenylalanine. Only the CDR3 DNA is retained, 39 bases long and in frame from the first base. V has 6 bases trimmed and J has 6 bases trimmed; junction bases matching no gene number 8. CDR1 and CDR2 (SQVTM, ANQGSEA) derive from the germline V gene. The method was RACE. TCRdb names NextSeq 500 as the instrument used. During library preparation, unique molecular identifiers were attached to individual cDNA molecules so that TCRs could be counted in a quantitative, reproducible way. From each blood RNA sample, both TCR alpha and TCR beta chains were sequenced. For the original study's pipeline: A median of about 89,000 TCRs per sample was observed, with a range of about 23,224 to 750,000. V, J and CDR3 annotation of the TCR reads was performed with the Decombinator software suite. To make PS versus PT1 abundance plots, every sample was subsampled to the same number of TCRs (28,000). Expanded TCRs were defined as absent before sensitization and observed at least eight times at the 2-week time point. TCRdb trimmed public reads at Q25 via fastp, called clones via MiXCR and kept in-frame beta chains. For every CDR3 protein sequence, its rows merge into one entry that carries the most common genes and DNA. TCRdb's processing, not the authors' own work, is the source of the V and J calls. This sample gives about 80,000 distinct CDR3 sequences in total; approximately 15% of them show up just once. The leading ten clones occupy more than 3.5% of the sample.

Rearrangement joined TRBV29-1 to TRBJ2-7; 10 nucleotides in the junction match TRBD1. The sequence derives from a woman aged 45-59 years with alopecia areata. Some clones in this sample may be carry-over from other donors' samples. The sequences come from whole blood, collected in connection with sensitization to the hapten diphenylcyclopropenone (DPC). The CDR3 protein sequence reads: CSVRWGQGSEQYF. The sequenced DNA is TGCAGCGTCCGCTGGGGACAGGGGAGCGAGCAGTACTTC.